These T cell receptor beta chains were read from a single sample in a study of blood T cell repertoires in COVID-19. The assay was immunoSEQ multiplex PCR, and TCRdb's table has in-frame clones only and misses some. Found here are fewer than 350,000 clones, about 86% of them singletons; the top ten hold 2% to 2.5%. The sample comprised peripheral blood. The receptors here all came from a woman younger than 45 who had recovered from COVID-19. Both conserved end residues are part of each CDR3. A D gene is named only where the DNA matches it firmly. A row's size may be missing; if present it is once, few, many or a size class.

CASSTEGGQPQHF	TRBV6-5	TRBJ1-5	-	-
CAGRLPLVEFMNTEAFF	TRBV19	TRBJ1-1	many	-
CASSYGAGTEAFF	TRBV6-2/TRBV6-3	TRBJ1-1	-	-
CASSLGGTQETQYF	TRBV5-1	TRBJ2-5	-	-
CASSSRTSKLSGANVLTF	TRBV11-2	TRBJ2-6	-	TRBD2
CASSFRTGSSGGELFF	TRBV27	TRBJ2-2	-	TRBD1
CASSLGQGVGQETQYF	TRBV7-7	TRBJ2-5	-	TRBD1
CASSHPSGERAGELFF	TRBV4-2	TRBJ2-2	-	TRBD2
CASSPFSSGANVLTF	TRBV14	TRBJ2-6	-	-
CASSNSGHSYEQYF	TRBV10-2	TRBJ2-7	-	-
CASSQDWWGATNEKLFF	TRBV4-2	TRBJ1-4	-	-
CASYPSGNEQYF	TRBV2	TRBJ2-7	-	TRBD2
CASSSTSLNEQFF	TRBV7-3	TRBJ2-1	-	-
CSASHLRDYGYTF	TRBV20-1	TRBJ1-2	-	-
CASSYSGGENTEAFF	TRBV6-2/TRBV6-3	TRBJ1-1	-	-
CASSGGLASGELFF	TRBV25-1	TRBJ2-2	-	TRBD2
CASSRQQGGFGYTF	TRBV7-9	TRBJ1-2	-	TRBD1
CASGAAGANVLTF	TRBV21-1	TRBJ2-6	-	-
CASSQPGLAGNEQFF	TRBV4-2	TRBJ2-1	-	TRBD2
CASSLRSRVDEQFF	TRBV28	TRBJ2-1	-	-
CASGPQAGNNEQFF	TRBV28	TRBJ2-1	-	-
CASSGQAGGYTF	TRBV5-5	TRBJ1-2	-	-
CASSNRDIYIGQYF	TRBV6-5	TRBJ2-7	-	-
CASSQAFGGDWGYTF	TRBV4-2	TRBJ1-2	-	-
CASSPRGTEETQYF	TRBV18	TRBJ2-5	-	TRBD1
CAISESGGEAFF	TRBV10-3	TRBJ1-1	-	-
CASSSDWPAEQYF	TRBV13	TRBJ2-7	-	-
CASSFDTDNEQFF	TRBV6-6	TRBJ2-1	-	-
CASSGFQETQYF	TRBV3-1/TRBV3-2	TRBJ2-5	-	-
CASGAGPYEQYF	TRBV19	TRBJ2-7	-	-
CASSQDYKSSYEQYF	TRBV4-3	TRBJ2-7	-	-
CASSYSRQGRTEAFF	TRBV6-5	TRBJ1-1	-	TRBD1
CASSHPRESDRPTYEQYF	TRBV4-2	TRBJ2-7	once	TRBD1
CASSSGLATDTQYF	TRBV11-3	TRBJ2-3	-	TRBD2
CASRTDTGPNQPQHF	TRBV2	TRBJ1-5	-	-
CASSLQRVVLTF	TRBV28	TRBJ2-6	-	-
CASSYAPGQGYEQYF	TRBV6-5	TRBJ2-7	-	TRBD1
CASSQVEGAYEQYF	TRBV3-1/TRBV3-2	TRBJ2-7	once	-
CASSLTVSNEQYF	TRBV28	TRBJ2-7	-	-
CASSSQGVQGPQHF	TRBV27	TRBJ1-5	-	TRBD1
CASSVGGGGGGNTGELFF	TRBV9	TRBJ2-2	-	-
CASSGTGGATDTQYF	TRBV5-1	TRBJ2-3	-	TRBD1
CASRGDSGAQYF	TRBV9	TRBJ2-3	-	-
CASSVEGHTEAFF	TRBV9	TRBJ1-1	-	-
CASSLTLPTGAGVSQYF	TRBV19	TRBJ2-5	-	TRBD1
CASSAEPGTGGTDEQYF	TRBV5-1	TRBJ2-7	-	TRBD1
CASSEFMNTEAFF	TRBV6-1	TRBJ1-1	-	-
CASRVGTGSNYGYTF	TRBV28	TRBJ1-2	-	TRBD1
CASRGLALYEQYF	TRBV5-1	TRBJ2-7	-	-
CASSHYLDLDYGYTF	TRBV4-1	TRBJ1-2	few	-
CASSPPRKGLAQPQHF	TRBV7-2	TRBJ1-5	-	-
CASSQEGESYYNEQFF	TRBV3-1/TRBV3-2	TRBJ2-1	-	-
CASSPLGGGDSPLHF	TRBV18	TRBJ1-6	-	-
CASSLGWRGSGANVLTF	TRBV7-2	TRBJ2-6	-	-
CASSWSVGPAAGNEQFF	TRBV5-1	TRBJ2-1	-	-
CASSRTGEYGYTF	TRBV5-1	TRBJ1-2	-	TRBD1
CASSLRPRGNEKLFF	TRBV28	TRBJ1-4	-	-
CASSLYGEASNQPQHF	TRBV5-6	TRBJ1-5	-	-
CASTASGGQETQYF	TRBV25-1	TRBJ2-5	-	TRBD2